Listed below are T cell receptor beta chains from one sample, sequenced in a study of CD8 T cells in Susac syndrome. A single record per CDR3 protein comes from TCRdb applying MiXCR to the immunoSEQ multiplex PCR reads. Of some 120,000 distinct CDR3 sequences listed, 90% to 95% are singletons. The sample was CD4+ T cells from PBMCs. The receptors originated from a human donor in good health. CDR3s include the opening cysteine and the closing phenylalanine or tryptophan. D genes are given only for firm matches. Expanded clones get a size class; other rows say once, few or many, or leave the size out.

j_gene: TRBJ2-7
v_gene: TRBV7-2
abundance: -
d_gene: -
CDR3aa: CASSLSQGTYEQYF
CDR3nt: TGTGCCAGCAGCTTAAGTCAGGGGACCTACGAGCAGTACTTC

j_gene: TRBJ2-2
v_gene: TRBV7-9
abundance: -
d_gene: TRBD1
CDR3aa: CASSLTGLSGELFF
CDR3nt: TGTGCCAGCAGTCTGACAGGGCTTTCCGGGGAGCTGTTTTTT

j_gene: TRBJ2-7
v_gene: TRBV27
abundance: -
d_gene: -
CDR3aa: CASSPPSYEQYF
CDR3nt: TGTGCCAGCAGTCCGCCCTCCTACGAGCAGTACTTC

j_gene: TRBJ2-3
v_gene: TRBV29-1
abundance: -
d_gene: TRBD2
CDR3aa: CTGGITDTQYF
CDR3nt: TGCACGGGGGGAATCACAGATACGCAGTATTTT

j_gene: TRBJ2-1
v_gene: TRBV30
abundance: once
d_gene: -
CDR3aa: CAWSGGGPYNEQFF
CDR3nt: TGTGCCTGGAGTGGGGGAGGACCGTACAATGAGCAGTTCTTC

j_gene: TRBJ2-7
v_gene: TRBV25-1
abundance: few
d_gene: -
CDR3aa: CASSYTYEQYF
CDR3nt: TGTGCCAGCAGTTACACCTACGAGCAGTACTTC

j_gene: TRBJ2-7
v_gene: TRBV7-9
abundance: -
d_gene: TRBD2
CDR3aa: CASSLGGSGTYEQYF
CDR3nt: TGTGCCAGCAGCTTAGGTGGTAGCGGGACCTACGAGCAGTACTTC

j_gene: TRBJ2-5
v_gene: TRBV29-1
abundance: -
d_gene: TRBD1
CDR3aa: CSAHPTGAETQYF
CDR3nt: TGCAGCGCTCACCCGACAGGGGCGGAGACCCAGTACTTC

j_gene: TRBJ2-5
v_gene: TRBV5-1
abundance: -
d_gene: -
CDR3aa: CASSAGTPETQYF
CDR3nt: TGCGCCAGCAGCGCCGGGACGCCGGAGACCCAGTACTTC

j_gene: TRBJ1-2
v_gene: TRBV3-1
abundance: -
d_gene: -
CDR3aa: CTSSQNGRGYTF
CDR3nt: TGTACCAGCAGCCAAAATGGGAGAGGCTACACCTTC

j_gene: TRBJ2-1
v_gene: TRBV30
abundance: once
d_gene: TRBD2
CDR3aa: CAWSSRRTSGPYNEQFF
CDR3nt: TGTGCCTGGAGTTCACGACGCACTAGCGGACCCTACAATGAGCAGTTCTTC

j_gene: TRBJ2-7
v_gene: TRBV4-2
abundance: -
d_gene: -
CDR3aa: CASSQQFTGPGEQYF
CDR3nt: TGTGCCAGCAGCCAACAATTCACAGGGCCAGGAGAGCAGTACTTC

j_gene: TRBJ2-5
v_gene: TRBV5-1
abundance: -
d_gene: TRBD1
CDR3aa: CASSLVPGQPETQYF
CDR3nt: TGCGCCAGCAGCTTGGTGCCGGGACAGCCGGAGACCCAGTACTTC

j_gene: TRBJ2-3
v_gene: TRBV7-9
abundance: -
d_gene: -
CDR3aa: CASSLAGAVLDTQYF
CDR3nt: TGTGCCAGCAGCTTAGCAGGGGCCGTCTTAGATACGCAGTATTTT

j_gene: TRBJ2-1
v_gene: TRBV5-1
abundance: -
d_gene: -
CDR3aa: CASSIYVVNEQFF
CDR3nt: TGCGCCAGCAGCATCTACGTGGTCAATGAGCAGTTCTTC

j_gene: TRBJ1-5
v_gene: TRBV3-1
abundance: -
d_gene: -
CDR3aa: CASSPAGNQPQHF
CDR3nt: TGTGCCAGCAGTCCGGCCGGCAATCAGCCCCAGCATTTT

j_gene: TRBJ2-1
v_gene: TRBV7-9
abundance: -
d_gene: TRBD2
CDR3aa: CASSLVREGLHEQFF
CDR3nt: TGTGCCAGCAGCTTAGTGCGGGAGGGCCTCCATGAGCAGTTCTTC

j_gene: TRBJ1-2
v_gene: TRBV3-1
abundance: -
d_gene: -
CDR3aa: CASSQGGARNYGYTF
CDR3nt: TGTGCCAGCAGCCAAGGGGGGGCCAGAAACTATGGCTACACCTTC

j_gene: TRBJ2-5
v_gene: TRBV7-2
abundance: -
d_gene: -
CDR3aa: CASSPSPNDSGETQYF
CDR3nt: TGTGCCAGCAGCCCTAGCCCGAACGATTCTGGGGAGACCCAGTACTTC

j_gene: TRBJ2-7
v_gene: TRBV24-1
abundance: once
d_gene: -
CDR3aa: CATSETNTLGQQYF
CDR3nt: TGTGCCACCAGTGAGACCAACACGCTCGGGCAGCAGTACTTC

j_gene: TRBJ2-5
v_gene: TRBV4-2
abundance: -
d_gene: TRBD2
CDR3aa: CASSPQLAGGPETQYF
CDR3nt: TGTGCCAGCAGCCCCCAGCTAGCGGGAGGGCCTGAGACCCAGTACTTC

j_gene: TRBJ2-6
v_gene: TRBV12-3/TRBV12-4
abundance: -
d_gene: -
CDR3aa: CASRGYGANVLTF
CDR3nt: TGTGCCAGCAGGGGTTATGGGGCCAACGTCCTGACTTTC

j_gene: TRBJ2-5
v_gene: TRBV7-9
abundance: -
d_gene: -
CDR3aa: CASTPERAQYF
CDR3nt: TGTGCCAGCACCCCGGAACGTGCCCAGTACTTC

j_gene: TRBJ2-7
v_gene: TRBV2
abundance: -
d_gene: TRBD2
CDR3aa: CASSGGLAGDYEQYF
CDR3nt: TGTGCCAGCAGTGGGGGTTTGGCGGGAGACTACGAGCAGTACTTC

j_gene: TRBJ2-7
v_gene: TRBV3-1
abundance: -
d_gene: TRBD2
CDR3aa: CASSHGLAGGEQYF
CDR3nt: TGTGCCAGCAGCCATGGACTAGCGGGAGGCGAGCAGTACTTC

j_gene: TRBJ2-1
v_gene: TRBV6-5
abundance: -
d_gene: TRBD1
CDR3aa: CASRQGGQQFF
CDR3nt: TGTGCCAGCAGACAGGGGGGCCAGCAGTTCTTC

j_gene: TRBJ2-1
v_gene: TRBV28
abundance: -
d_gene: -
CDR3aa: CASTNYNEQFF
CDR3nt: TGTGCCAGCACCAACTACAATGAGCAGTTCTTC

j_gene: TRBJ1-1
v_gene: TRBV29-1
abundance: once
d_gene: -
CDR3aa: CSVSKGSGNTEAFF
CDR3nt: TGCAGCGTTTCAAAAGGGAGCGGGAACACTGAAGCTTTCTTT

j_gene: TRBJ2-5
v_gene: TRBV19
abundance: -
d_gene: TRBD2
CDR3aa: CASKDLAGGQETQYF
CDR3nt: TGTGCCAGTAAAGATCTGGCGGGAGGTCAAGAGACCCAGTACTTC

j_gene: TRBJ2-4
v_gene: TRBV28
abundance: once
d_gene: TRBD2
CDR3aa: CASSLAGGGENIQYF
CDR3nt: TGTGCCAGCAGTTTAGCGGGAGGTGGGGAAAACATTCAGTACTTC

j_gene: TRBJ2-5
v_gene: TRBV5-1
abundance: -
d_gene: TRBD1
CDR3aa: CASSFGGQGRDQYF
CDR3nt: TGCGCCAGCAGCTTTGGGGGACAGGGTAGGGACCAGTACTTC

j_gene: TRBJ1-1
v_gene: TRBV12-3/TRBV12-4
abundance: -
d_gene: TRBD1
CDR3aa: CASSLALTGSEAFF
CDR3nt: TGTGCCAGCAGTTTAGCGCTGACAGGGTCGGAAGCTTTCTTT

j_gene: TRBJ1-1
v_gene: TRBV3-1
abundance: -
d_gene: -
CDR3aa: CASSPGGGFTEAFF
CDR3nt: TGTGCCAGCAGCCCCGGAGGGGGTTTCACTGAAGCTTTCTTT

j_gene: TRBJ2-7
v_gene: TRBV6-6
abundance: -
d_gene: TRBD1
CDR3aa: CASSPYRGLSYEQYF
CDR3nt: TGTGCCAGCAGCCCTTACAGGGGCCTCTCCTACGAGCAGTACTTC